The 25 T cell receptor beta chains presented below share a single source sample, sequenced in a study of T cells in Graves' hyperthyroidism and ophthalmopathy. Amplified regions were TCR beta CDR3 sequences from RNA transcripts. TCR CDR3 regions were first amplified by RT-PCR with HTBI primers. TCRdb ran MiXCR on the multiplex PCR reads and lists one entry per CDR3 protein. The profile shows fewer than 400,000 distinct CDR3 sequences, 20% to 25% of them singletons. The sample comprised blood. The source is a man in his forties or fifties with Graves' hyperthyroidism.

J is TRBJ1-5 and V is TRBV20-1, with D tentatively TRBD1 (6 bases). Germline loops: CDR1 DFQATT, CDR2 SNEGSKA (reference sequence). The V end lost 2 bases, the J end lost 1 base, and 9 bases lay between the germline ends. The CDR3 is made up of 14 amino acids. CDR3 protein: CSARKTGSNQPQHF. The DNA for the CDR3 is TGCAGTGCTAGAAAAACAGGGAGCAATCAGCCCCAGCATTTT.

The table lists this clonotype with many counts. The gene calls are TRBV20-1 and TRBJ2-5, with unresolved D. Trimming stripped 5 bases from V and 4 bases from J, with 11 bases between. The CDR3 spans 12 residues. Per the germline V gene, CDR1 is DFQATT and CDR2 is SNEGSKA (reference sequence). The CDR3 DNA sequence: TGCAGTGCTCCCCGTCACGGAGAGACCCAGTACTTC. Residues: CSAPRHGETQYF.

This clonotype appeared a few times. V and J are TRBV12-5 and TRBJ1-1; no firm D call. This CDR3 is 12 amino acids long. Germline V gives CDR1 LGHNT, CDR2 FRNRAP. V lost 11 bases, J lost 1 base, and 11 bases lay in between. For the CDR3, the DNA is TGTGCTGGATCATATGGGAACACTGAAGCTTTCTTT. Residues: CAGSYGNTEAFF.

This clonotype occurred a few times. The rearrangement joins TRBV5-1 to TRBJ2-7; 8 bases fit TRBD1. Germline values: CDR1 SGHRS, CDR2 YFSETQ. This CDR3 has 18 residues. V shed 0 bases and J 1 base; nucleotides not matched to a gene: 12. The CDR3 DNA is TGCGCCAGCAGCTTGGATCTTCGGGGGACAGGAAGATCCTACGAGCAGTACTTC. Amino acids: CASSLDLRGTGRSYEQYF.

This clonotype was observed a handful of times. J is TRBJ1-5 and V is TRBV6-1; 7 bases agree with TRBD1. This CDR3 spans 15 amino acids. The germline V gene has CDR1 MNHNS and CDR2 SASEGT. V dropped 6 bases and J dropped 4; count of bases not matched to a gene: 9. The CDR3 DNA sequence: TGTGCCAGCAGGAAACTGGGACAGCTAAATCAGCCCCAGCATTTT. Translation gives CASRKLGQLNQPQHF.

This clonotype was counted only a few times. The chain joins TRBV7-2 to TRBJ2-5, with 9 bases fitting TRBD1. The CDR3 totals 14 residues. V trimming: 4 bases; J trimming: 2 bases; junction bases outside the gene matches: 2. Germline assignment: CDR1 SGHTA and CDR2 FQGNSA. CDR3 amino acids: CASSSDRGQETQYF. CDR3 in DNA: TGTGCCAGCAGCTCGGACAGGGGTCAAGAGACCCAGTACTTC.

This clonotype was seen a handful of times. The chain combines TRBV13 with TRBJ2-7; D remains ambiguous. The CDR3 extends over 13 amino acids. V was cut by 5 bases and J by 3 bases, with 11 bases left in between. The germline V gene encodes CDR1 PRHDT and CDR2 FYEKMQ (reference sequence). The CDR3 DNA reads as TGTGCCAGCAGCCCGAGCGAGAGCTACGAGCAGTACTTC. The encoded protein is CASSPSESYEQYF.

CDR3 loop: CASSQRGRTEQYF. The DNA for the CDR3 is TGTGCCAGCAGCCAACGGGGGAGGACTGAGCAGTACTTC. The genes are TRBV3-1 and TRBJ2-7, with D perhaps TRBD2 (6 bases). The germline CDR1 and CDR2 sequences are LGHDT and YNNKEL (reference sequence). With 2 bases removed from V and 7 bases from J, the gap between germline ends came to 12 bases. This CDR3 comprises 13 residues.

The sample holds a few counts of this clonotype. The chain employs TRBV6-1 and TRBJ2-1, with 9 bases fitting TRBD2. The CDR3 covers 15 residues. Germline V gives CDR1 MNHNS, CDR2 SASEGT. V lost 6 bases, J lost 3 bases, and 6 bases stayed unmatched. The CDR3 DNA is TGTGCCAGCAGACGCGGGAGGGCGGACTACAATGAGCAGTTCTTC. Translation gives CASRRGRADYNEQFF.

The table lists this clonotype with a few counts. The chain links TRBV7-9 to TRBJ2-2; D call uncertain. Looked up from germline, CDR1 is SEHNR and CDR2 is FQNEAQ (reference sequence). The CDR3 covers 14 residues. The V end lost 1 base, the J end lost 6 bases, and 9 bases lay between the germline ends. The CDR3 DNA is TGTGCCAGCAGCTTAGACGTGAAGCCCGGGGAGCTGTTTTTT. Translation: CASSLDVKPGELFF.

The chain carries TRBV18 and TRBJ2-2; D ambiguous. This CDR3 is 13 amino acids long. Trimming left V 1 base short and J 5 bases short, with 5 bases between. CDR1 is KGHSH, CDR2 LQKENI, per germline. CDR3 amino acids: CASSPLQTGELFF. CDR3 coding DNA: TGTGCCAGCTCACCACTACAGACCGGGGAGCTGTTTTTT.

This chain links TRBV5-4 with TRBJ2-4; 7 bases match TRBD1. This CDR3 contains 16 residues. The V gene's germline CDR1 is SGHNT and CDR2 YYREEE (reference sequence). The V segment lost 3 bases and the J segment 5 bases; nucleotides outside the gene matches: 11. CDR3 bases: TGTGCCAGCAGCTCCCAGGGGACAGCCTATCAAAACATTCAGTACTTC. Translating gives CASSSQGTAYQNIQYF.

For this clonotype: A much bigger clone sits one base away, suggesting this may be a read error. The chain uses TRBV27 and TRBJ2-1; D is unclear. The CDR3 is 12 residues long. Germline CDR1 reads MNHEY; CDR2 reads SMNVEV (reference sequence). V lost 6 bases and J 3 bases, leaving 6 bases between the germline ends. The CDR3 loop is CASRPDYNEQFF. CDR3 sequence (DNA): TGTGCCAGCAGGCCGGACTACAATGAGCAGTTCTTC.

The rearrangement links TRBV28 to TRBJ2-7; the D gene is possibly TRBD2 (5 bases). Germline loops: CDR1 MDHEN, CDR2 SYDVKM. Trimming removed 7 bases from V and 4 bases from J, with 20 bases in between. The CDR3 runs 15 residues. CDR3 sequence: CASTPPGVGRYEQYF. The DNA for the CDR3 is TGTGCCAGCACTCCCCCCGGGGTAGGGCGGTACGAGCAGTACTTC.

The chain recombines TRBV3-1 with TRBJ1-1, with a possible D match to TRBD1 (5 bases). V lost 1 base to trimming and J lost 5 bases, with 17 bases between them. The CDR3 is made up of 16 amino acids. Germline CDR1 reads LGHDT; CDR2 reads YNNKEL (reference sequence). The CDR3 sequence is CASSQASTGLGTEAFF. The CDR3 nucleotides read TGTGCCAGCAGCCAAGCCTCAACAGGCCTCGGAACTGAAGCTTTCTTT. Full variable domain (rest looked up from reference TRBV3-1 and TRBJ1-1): DTAVSQTPKYLVTQMGNDKSIKCEQNLGHDTMYWYKQDSKKFLKIMFSYNNKELIINETVPNRFSPKSPDKAHLNLHINSLELGDSAVYFCASSQASTGLGTEAFFGQGTRLTVV.

The CDR3 here is CASSLAGGGLGSVNEQFF. CDR3 nucleotides: TGCGCCAGCAGCTTGGCCGGCGGCGGACTAGGAAGCGTCAATGAGCAGTTCTTC. The V gene is TRBV5-1, the J gene TRBJ2-1; the match to TRBD2 covers 7 bases. The junction had 15 bases not matched to a gene; V was cut back by 0 bases and J by 6 bases. The germline gives CDR1 SGHRS, CDR2 YFSETQ. The CDR3 runs to 18 residues.

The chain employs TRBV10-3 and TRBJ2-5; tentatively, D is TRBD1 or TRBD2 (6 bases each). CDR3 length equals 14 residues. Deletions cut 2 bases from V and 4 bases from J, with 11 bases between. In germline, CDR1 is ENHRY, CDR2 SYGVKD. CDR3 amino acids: CAISEGGRPETQYF. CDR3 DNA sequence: TGTGCCATCAGTGAGGGGGGGCGCCCAGAGACCCAGTACTTC.

This CDR3 reads CASRTSGRAGELFF. The CDR3, as DNA: TGTGCCAGCCGAACTAGCGGGAGGGCCGGGGAGCTGTTTTTT. V and J are TRBV19 and TRBJ2-2; 13 bases line up with TRBD2. Germline assignment: CDR1 LNHDA and CDR2 SQIVND (reference sequence). Trimming at V came to 9 bases and at J to 6 bases, leaving 4 bases not matched to a gene. The CDR3 sequence is 14 residues long.

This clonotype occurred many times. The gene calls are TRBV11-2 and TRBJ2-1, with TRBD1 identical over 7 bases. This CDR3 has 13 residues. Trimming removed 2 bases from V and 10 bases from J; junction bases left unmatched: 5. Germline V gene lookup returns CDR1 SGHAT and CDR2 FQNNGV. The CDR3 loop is CASSLIQGLEQFF. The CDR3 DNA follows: TGTGCCAGCAGCTTAATACAGGGGTTGGAGCAGTTCTTC.

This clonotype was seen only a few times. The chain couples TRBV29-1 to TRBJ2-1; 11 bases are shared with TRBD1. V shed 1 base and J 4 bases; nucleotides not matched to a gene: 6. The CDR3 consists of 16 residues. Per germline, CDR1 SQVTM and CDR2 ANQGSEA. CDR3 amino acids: CSVEVGTGGSYNEQFF. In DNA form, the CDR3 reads TGCAGCGTTGAAGTGGGGACAGGGGGAAGTTACAATGAGCAGTTCTTC.

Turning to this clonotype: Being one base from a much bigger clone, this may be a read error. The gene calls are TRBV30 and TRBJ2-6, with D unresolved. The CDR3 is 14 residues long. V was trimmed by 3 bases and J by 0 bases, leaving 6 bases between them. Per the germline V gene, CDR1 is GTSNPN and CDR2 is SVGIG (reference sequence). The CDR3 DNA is TGTGCCTGGAGCACTAACTCTGGGGCCAACGTCCTGACTTTC. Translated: CAWSTNSGANVLTF.

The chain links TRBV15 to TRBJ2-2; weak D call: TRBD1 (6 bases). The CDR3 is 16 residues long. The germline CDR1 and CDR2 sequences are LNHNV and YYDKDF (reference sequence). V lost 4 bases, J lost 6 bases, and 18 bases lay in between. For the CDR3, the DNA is TGTGCCACCAGCAACCCCAACAGGGAGTGGGCCGGGGAGCTGTTTTTT. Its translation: CATSNPNREWAGELFF.

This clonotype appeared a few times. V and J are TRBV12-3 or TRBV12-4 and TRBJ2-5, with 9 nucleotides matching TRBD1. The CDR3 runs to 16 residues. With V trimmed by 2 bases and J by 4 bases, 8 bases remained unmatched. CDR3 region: CASSLYGTGIRETQYF. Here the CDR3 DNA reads TGTGCCAGCAGTTTATATGGGACAGGGATTCGAGAGACCCAGTACTTC.

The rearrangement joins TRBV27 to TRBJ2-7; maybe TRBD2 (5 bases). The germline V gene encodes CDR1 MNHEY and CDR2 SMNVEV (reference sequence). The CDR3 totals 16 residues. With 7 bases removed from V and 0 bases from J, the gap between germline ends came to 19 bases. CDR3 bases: TGTGCCAGCAACTATCTGGACTTCCCGAGCTCCTACGAGCAGTACTTC. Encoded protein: CASNYLDFPSSYEQYF.

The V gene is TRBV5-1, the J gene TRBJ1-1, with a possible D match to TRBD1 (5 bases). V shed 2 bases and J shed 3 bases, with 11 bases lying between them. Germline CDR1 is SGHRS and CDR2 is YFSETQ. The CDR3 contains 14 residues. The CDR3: CASSFLGDDTEAFF. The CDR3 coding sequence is TGCGCCAGCAGCTTTCTGGGGGACGACACTGAAGCTTTCTTT.